These 18 T cell receptor beta chains were sequenced from one sample in a study of T cell responses to AZD1222 COVID-19 vaccine. TCRdb keeps only in-frame clones here, not all; method: immunoSEQ multiplex PCR. Of about 150,000 clones in the sample, around 87% are singletons; the top ten hold about a tenth. Sequenced material: peripheral blood, taken 28 days after the second AZD1222 dose. These receptor sequences come from an adult who received the AZD1222 COVID-19 vaccine.

This chain joins TRBV30 and TRBJ2-7; D is unresolved. CDR1 and CDR2 from the germline V gene are GTSNPN and SVGIG (reference sequence). The length of the CDR3 is 14 residues. V lost 5 bases to trimming and J lost 3 bases, with 17 bases between them. For the CDR3, the DNA is TGTGCCTGGGGTCGTCTGGCGAGTAACTACGAGCAGTACTTC. Translated, it gives CAWGRLASNYEQYF.

V is TRBV6-5 and J is TRBJ1-2; perhaps TRBD1 as D (6 bases). Germline V gives CDR1 MNHEY, CDR2 SVGAGI. Trimming pared 7 bases from V and 1 base from J, leaving 16 bases between. This CDR3 has 15 residues. The CDR3 sequence is CASTPGALGNYGYTF. The CDR3 DNA sequence: TGTGCCAGCACCCCAGGGGCCCTCGGTAACTATGGCTACACCTTC.

The chain is built from TRBV28 and TRBJ1-2; 8 bases agree with TRBD1. Germline trimming cut 6 bases from V and 7 bases from J; bases unmatched to any gene: 4. Per germline, CDR1 MDHEN and CDR2 SYDVKM. The CDR3 runs to 12 residues. The CDR3 DNA follows: TGTGCCAGCAGCCAGGGGGCGGGTGGCTACACCTTC. This gives the protein CASSQGAGGYTF.

CDR3 sequence: CARGLSGRTPWNEQFF. The DNA of the CDR3 is TGTGCCAGAGGGCTTAGCGGGAGAACTCCCTGGAATGAGCAGTTCTTC. The chain couples TRBV5-3 to TRBJ2-1; 9 bases fit TRBD2. TRBV5-3 is an ORF, and what it does is uncertain. The CDR3 has 16 residues. After removal of 7 bases from V and 7 bases from J, the junction contained 15 bases not matched to a gene.

The V gene is TRBV12-3 or TRBV12-4, the J gene TRBJ1-6, with no clear D. The CDR3 contains 12 residues. V dropped 3 bases and J dropped 9 bases, with 6 bases sitting between them. CDR3 in amino acids: CASSFVGSPLHF. The CDR3 nucleotides read TGTGCCAGCAGTTTCGTGGGTTCACCCCTCCACTTT.

This clone was recorded a few times. The chain recombines TRBV30 with TRBJ2-1; the match to TRBD2 covers 8 bases. The V gene's germline CDR1 is GTSNPN and CDR2 SVGIG (reference sequence). The CDR3 is made up of 13 amino acids. The CDR3 DNA reads TGTACGTTCGCGGGAGGAATCTACAATGAGCAGTTCTTC. Translation: CTFAGGIYNEQFF.

The chain carries TRBV9 and TRBJ1-1; D gene uncertain. Germline V gene sequence: CDR1 SGDLS, CDR2 YYNGEE. Trimming stripped 4 bases from V and 4 bases from J, with 14 bases between. This CDR3 has 14 amino acids. The CDR3 loop reads CASSLHTIPTEAFF. The CDR3 nucleotides are TGTGCCAGCAGCCTACACACGATCCCCACTGAAGCTTTCTTT.

The V gene is TRBV7-2, the J gene TRBJ2-2; the D is unclear. The CDR3 is 13 amino acids. From germline, CDR1 is SGHTA and CDR2 FQGNSA. V lost 3 bases and J 8 bases, leaving 10 bases between the germline ends. CDR3 sequence: CASSLGLGGELFF. In DNA, the CDR3 is TGTGCCAGCAGCTTGGGCCTGGGAGGGGAGCTGTTTTTT.

The J gene is TRBJ2-5, the V gene TRBV2; 13 bases are a match to TRBD2. The J segment lost 4 bases and the V segment lost 8 bases, leaving 4 bases of the junction unmatched. CDR3 size: 14 residues. Germline CDR1 reads SNHLY; CDR2 reads FYNNEI. The CDR3 loop is CASVGLAGRETQYF. The CDR3 nucleotides are TGTGCCAGCGTGGGACTAGCGGGACGAGAGACCCAGTACTTC.

V gene TRBV6-2 or TRBV6-3 combines with J gene TRBJ2-7; D call uncertain. V was cut by 2 bases and J by 2 bases, with 7 bases left in between. CDR3 length equals 13 residues. Germline values: CDR1 MNHEY, CDR2 SVGEGT. Written as DNA, the CDR3 is TGTGCCAGCAGTTACGGAGATACCTACGAGCAGTACTTC. As protein: CASSYGDTYEQYF.

The rearrangement joins TRBV15 to TRBJ2-1, with D uncertain. The CDR3 runs 11 residues. V was clipped by 1 base and J by 8 bases, with 3 bases between them. Germline V lookup: CDR1 LNHNV, CDR2 YYDKDF (reference sequence). CDR3: CATSRGHEQFF. DNA of the CDR3: TGTGCCACCAGCAGAGGTCATGAGCAGTTCTTC.

The rearrangement links TRBV20-1 to TRBJ1-1, with a tentative D call TRBD1 (6 bases). V shed 3 bases and J shed 1 base, with 12 bases lying between them. From germline, CDR1 is DFQATT and CDR2 SNEGSKA (reference sequence). CDR3 length: 14 residues. The CDR3 spells CSASRGAGNTEAFF. DNA for the CDR3: TGCAGTGCTAGTAGGGGGGCGGGGAACACTGAAGCTTTCTTT.

This clone was seen only a few times. The chain is built from TRBV5-1 and TRBJ2-5; 13 positions agree with TRBD2. Per the germline V gene, CDR1 is SGHRS and CDR2 is YFSETQ. Trimming at V came to 4 bases and at J to 2 bases, leaving 5 bases not matched to a gene. The CDR3 length is 16 residues. The CDR3: CASSPRLAGGQETQYF. The CDR3 DNA follows: TGCGCCAGCAGCCCCAGACTAGCGGGAGGTCAAGAGACCCAGTACTTC.

The V call is TRBV6-4, the J call TRBJ2-7; no clear D. Per germline, CDR1 MRHNA and CDR2 SNTAGT. CDR3 length equals 16 residues. The ends were cut back, 2 bases at V and 2 bases at J, with 16 bases in the middle. CDR3 nucleotides: TGTGCCAGCAGTGACACGGGCCGATACCCGCCCTACGAGCAGTACTTC. This encodes CASSDTGRYPPYEQYF.

The rearrangement uses TRBV18 and TRBJ1-1; D gene ambiguous. The CDR3 is 15 residues long. The V gene lost 0 bases and the J gene lost 0 bases, with 8 bases spanning the gap. The germline V gene has CDR1 KGHSH and CDR2 LQKENI. CDR3 sequence: CASSPPGKMNTEAFF. In DNA, the CDR3 is TGTGCCAGCTCACCACCGGGAAAGATGAACACTGAAGCTTTCTTT.

The rearrangement links TRBV28 to TRBJ1-6, with D uncertain. Germline V gene lookup returns CDR1 MDHEN and CDR2 SYDVKM. The V end lost 8 bases, the J end lost 10 bases, and 12 bases lay between the germline ends. This CDR3 spans 12 amino acids. DNA of the CDR3: TGTGCCAGCTCTCGTAAGGACTCACCCCTCCACTTT. It encodes CASSRKDSPLHF.

The J gene is TRBJ1-5, the V gene TRBV3-1 (or the pseudogene TRBV3-2); D is perhaps TRBD1 (5 bases). The V gene's germline CDR1 is LGHDT and CDR2 YNNKEL (reference sequence). Trimming shortened V by 7 bases and J by 4 bases, and 14 bases separated the two germline ends. This CDR3 has 14 amino acids. CDR3: CASTKRGRNQPQHF. As DNA, the CDR3 is TGTGCCAGCACCAAAAGGGGCAGAAATCAGCCCCAGCATTTT.

The chain links TRBV2 to TRBJ2-7; D may be TRBD1 (5 bases). V dropped 5 bases and J dropped 4 bases, with 9 bases sitting between them. CDR1 SNHLY and CDR2 FYNNEI come from the germline V gene. The CDR3 is made up of 12 amino acids. The CDR3 region is CASSSQVYEQYF. DNA of the CDR3: TGTGCCAGCAGTTCACAGGTATACGAGCAGTACTTC.